This T cell receptor beta chain comes out of a study of blood T cell repertoires in COVID-19. Clones were sequenced by immunoSEQ multiplex PCR, and TCRdb holds only the in-frame ones, with some missing. The sample carries 95,000 to 100,000 clones, around 92% recorded once. The CDR3 consists of 15 residues. Trimming took 0 bases from V and 6 from J, leaving 16 bases between them. Per germline, CDR1 SGHRS and CDR2 YFSETQ. This clonotype originated in a man in his fifties with active COVID-19. Sample: peripheral blood. The chain has TRBV5-1 and TRBJ2-7, with D possibly TRBD2 on 7 matching bases. As DNA, the CDR3 is TGCGCCAGCAGCTTGGATAGCAGGGAGGGGGGCGAGCAGTACTTC. Its translation is CASSLDSREGGEQYF.